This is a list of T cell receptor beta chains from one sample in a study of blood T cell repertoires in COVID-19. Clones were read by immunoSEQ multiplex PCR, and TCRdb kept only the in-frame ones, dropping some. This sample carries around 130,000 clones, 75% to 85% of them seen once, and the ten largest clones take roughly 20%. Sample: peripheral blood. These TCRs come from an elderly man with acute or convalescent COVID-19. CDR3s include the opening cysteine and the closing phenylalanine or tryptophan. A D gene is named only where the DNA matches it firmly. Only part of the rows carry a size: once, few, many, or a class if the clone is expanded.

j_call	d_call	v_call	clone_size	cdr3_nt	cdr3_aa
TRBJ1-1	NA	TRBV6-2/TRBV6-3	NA	TGTGCCAGCAGTTATTCCCCAGGGACTATGAACACTGAAGCTTTCTTT	CASSYSPGTMNTEAFF
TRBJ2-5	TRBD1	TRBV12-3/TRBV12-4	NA	TGTGCCAGCAGCGGGACAGCTGGAGAGACCCAGTACTTC	CASSGTAGETQYF
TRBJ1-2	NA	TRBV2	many	TGTGCCAGCAGTGAAGCTCGCAGGGTCTATGGCTACACCTTC	CASSEARRVYGYTF
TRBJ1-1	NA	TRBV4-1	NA	TGCGCCAGCAGCCAAGAAGGAGGAAGGATGAACACTGAAGCTTTCTTT	CASSQEGGRMNTEAFF
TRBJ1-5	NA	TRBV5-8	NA	TGTGCCAGCAGCTTGTTGGGCCCCAGGCCCCAGCATTTT	CASSLLGPRPQHF
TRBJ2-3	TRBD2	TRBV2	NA	TGTGCCAGCAGCGCCCCGACTAGCGGGGGGGCCAAGGTCTTAGATACGCAGTATTTT	CASSAPTSGGAKVLDTQYF
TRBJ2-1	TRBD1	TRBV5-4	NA	TGTGCCGGGGGACAGGCCAATGAGCAGTTCTTC	CAGGQANEQFF
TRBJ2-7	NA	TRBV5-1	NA	TGCGCCAGCAGCCCGTCGGGTTACGAGCAGTACTTC	CASSPSGYEQYF
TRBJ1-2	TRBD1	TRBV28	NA	TGTGCCAGCAGCCAAAAAAGTCGGACAGGGCGAGGCTACACCTTC	CASSQKSRTGRGYTF
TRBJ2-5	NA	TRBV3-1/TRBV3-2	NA	TGTGCCAGCAGCCAAGATGTACAGGCCAACCAGTACTTC	CASSQDVQANQYF
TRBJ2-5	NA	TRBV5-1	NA	TGCGCCAGCAGCCCCCGGGTTGGGGAGACCCAGTACTTC	CASSPRVGETQYF
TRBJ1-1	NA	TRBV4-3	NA	TGCGCCAGCAGCCAATTCTTGGGGGGATCCGACGGGTCTTTCTTT	CASSQFLGGSDGSFF
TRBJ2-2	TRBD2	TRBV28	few	TGTGCCAGCAGACCGGGACTAGCGGGGGGTGCGAACACCGGGGAGCTGTTTTTT	CASRPGLAGGANTGELFF
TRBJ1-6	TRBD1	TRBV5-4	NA	TGTGCCAGCAGCTTGGATGCGACAGGGGGGTCACCCCTCCACTTT	CASSLDATGGSPLHF
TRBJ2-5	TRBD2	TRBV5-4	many	TGTGCCAGCAGCCTAAGAGCGGGGGCCACCAAAGAGACCCAGTACTTC	CASSLRAGATKETQYF
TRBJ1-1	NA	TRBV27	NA	TGTGCCAGCAGTTCGAACGCCCGCAGGAACACTGAAGCTTTCTTT	CASSSNARRNTEAFF
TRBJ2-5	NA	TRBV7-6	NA	TGTGCCAGCAGCTCCCGCGGGCAGGGGCAAGAGACCCAGTACTTC	CASSSRGQGQETQYF
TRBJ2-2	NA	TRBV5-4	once	TGTGCCAGCAGCTTGCGCGGGGGCGGCACCGGGGAGCTGTTTTTT	CASSLRGGGTGELFF
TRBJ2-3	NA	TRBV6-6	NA	TGTGCCAGCAAAAGGGGGAGCGTGAATACGCAGTATTTT	CASKRGSVNTQYF
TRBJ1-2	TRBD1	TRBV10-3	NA	TGTGCCATCTCTTTTGGGCCTAGGGACAGGGAAAACTATGGCTACACCTTC	CAISFGPRDRENYGYTF
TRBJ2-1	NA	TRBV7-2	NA	TGTGCCAGCAGCCCCAGATACACATACAATGAGCAGTTCTTC	CASSPRYTYNEQFF
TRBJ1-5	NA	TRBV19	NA	TGTGCCAGTAGTTCCCAGGGGCACCAGCCCCAGCATTTT	CASSSQGHQPQHF
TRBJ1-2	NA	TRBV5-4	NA	TGTGCCAGCAGCAACCTACTGACAGTTAACTATGGCTACACCTTC	CASSNLLTVNYGYTF
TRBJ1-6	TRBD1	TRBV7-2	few	TGTGCCAGCAGCTTAGCGCAGGGGGCAAATTCACCCCTCCACTTT	CASSLAQGANSPLHF
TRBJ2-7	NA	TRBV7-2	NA	TGTGCCAGCAGCTTAGTTGGTGGGCAGGGTAACGAGCAGTACTTC	CASSLVGGQGNEQYF
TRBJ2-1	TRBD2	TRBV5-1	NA	TGCGCCAGCAGCTCCGGGACTAGCGGGGCTGAGCAGTTCTTC	CASSSGTSGAEQFF
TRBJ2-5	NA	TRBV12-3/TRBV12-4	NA	TGTGCCAGCAGTTTAGGACCGAGGGAGACCCAGTACTTC	CASSLGPRETQYF
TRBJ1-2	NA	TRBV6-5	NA	TGTGCCAGCAGACCCAGGGGTCGGTATGGCTACACCTTC	CASRPRGRYGYTF
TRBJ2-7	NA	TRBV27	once	TGTGCCAGCAGTTCACCCGGCAAAGGGGAGTACTTC	CASSSPGKGEYF
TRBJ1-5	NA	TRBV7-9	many	TGTGCCAGCAGCTTTGGGGGCCTCAATCAGCCCCAGCATTTT	CASSFGGLNQPQHF
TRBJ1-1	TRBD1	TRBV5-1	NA	TGCGCCAGCAGCCCCGCCCGGGACAGGAACACTGAAGCTTTCTTT	CASSPARDRNTEAFF
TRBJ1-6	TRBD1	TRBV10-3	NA	TGTGCCATCAGTGAGTCTCCAGGGGGCGATAATTCACCCCTCCACTTT	CAISESPGGDNSPLHF